A selection of T cell receptor beta chains follows, all from one sample in a study of patients and donors after allogeneic stem cell transplantation. TCRdb re-derived calls from the RT-PCR reads in MiXCR, one entry per CDR3 protein. This table has about 200,000 distinct CDR3 sequences, around two fifths appearing once. The sequencing input was blood, either unsorted or a sorted T cell fraction (not recorded which). The source is a human donor who was either an allogeneic HSCT recipient or a stem cell or donor lymphocyte infusion donor (not recorded which). It is not recorded whose cells these are; they may come from a transplant donor. Both conserved end residues are part of each CDR3. The D gene is left open where the match is weak. Only some rows state a clone size, as once, few, many or a class for expanded clones.

size,V,J,D,DNA,CDR3
few,TRBV7-9,TRBJ1-1,TRBD1,TGTGCCAGCAGCTTAGTTGGCAGGGGGGGTGAAGCTTTCTTT,CASSLVGRGGEAFF
few,TRBV24-1,TRBJ2-1,NA,TGTGCCACCAGTAGGGGGAATGAGCAGTTCTTC,CATSRGNEQFF
NA,TRBV9,TRBJ1-5,NA,TGTGCCAGCAGCGTAGCAGGGGGCAATCAGCCCCAGCATTTT,CASSVAGGNQPQHF
NA,TRBV28,TRBJ1-4,NA,TGTGCCAGCAGTTTAGATCAGGGGAGTGGTGAAAAACTGTTTTTT,CASSLDQGSGEKLFF
few,TRBV10-3,TRBJ2-2,TRBD1,TGTGCCATCAGGGGACAGGGTGAGGCGAACACCGGGGAGCTGTTTTTT,CAIRGQGEANTGELFF
few,TRBV6-2/TRBV6-3,TRBJ1-2,NA,TGTGCCAGCAACCAGGGGACGGAAGTCTATGGCTACACCTTC,CASNQGTEVYGYTF
NA,TRBV5-1,TRBJ1-5,NA,TGCGCCAGCCGCTCCGATAGCAATCAGCCCCAGCATTTT,CASRSDSNQPQHF
few,TRBV12-3/TRBV12-4,TRBJ1-5,NA,TGTGCCAGCAGTTTAGCTGACGGGGGAGTCGGTCAGCCCCAGCATTTT,CASSLADGGVGQPQHF
few,TRBV9,TRBJ2-4,NA,TGTGCCAGCAGCGTAGAGGCCGACAAAAACATTCAGTACTTC,CASSVEADKNIQYF
NA,TRBV5-8,TRBJ1-5,TRBD1,TGTGCCAGCAGTAAACAGGGGGCGCCTGGTCAGCCCCAGCATTTT,CASSKQGAPGQPQHF
few,TRBV4-2,TRBJ1-3,NA,TGTGCCAGCAGCCAAGGGGAAGCTGGAAACACCATATATTTT,CASSQGEAGNTIYF
few,TRBV29-1,TRBJ2-3,NA,TGCAGCGGGAAAGGGGGGGCCTCTACAGATACGCAGTATTTT,CSGKGGASTDTQYF
NA,TRBV28,TRBJ1-2,TRBD1,TGTGCCAGCAGTCCAGGGGGCCATGGCTACACCTTC,CASSPGGHGYTF
NA,TRBV10-3,TRBJ1-5,NA,TGTGCCATCAGTCCACGTGGGGGCAATCAGCCCCAGCATTTT,CAISPRGGNQPQHF
few,TRBV7-8,TRBJ1-2,NA,TGTGCCAGCAGCTTAGGCTTGATGGCGGATGGCTACACCTTC,CASSLGLMADGYTF
few,TRBV18,TRBJ1-3,TRBD1,TGTGCCAGCTCACCACAAGAGGGGGCGACTGGAAACACCATATATTTT,CASSPQEGATGNTIYF
many,TRBV4-1,TRBJ1-2,NA,TGCGCCAGCAGCCAGGGCCGCTATGGCTACACCTTC,CASSQGRYGYTF
few,TRBV4-1,TRBJ2-3,NA,TGCGCCAGCAGCTGGCTCGAGTGGGCGGCGCAGTATTTT,CASSWLEWAAQYF
NA,TRBV29-1,TRBJ2-1,NA,TGCAGCGGCCTGGGACTGTCGACCTACAATGAGCAGTTCTTC,CSGLGLSTYNEQFF
NA,TRBV5-5,TRBJ1-5,TRBD1,TGTGCCAGCAGCTCCGGGACAGGGATTTGGGGCAATCAGCCCCAGCATTTT,CASSSGTGIWGNQPQHF
NA,TRBV29-1,TRBJ1-5,NA,TGCAGCGTTGGTGAGTGGGATCAGCCCCAGCATTTT,CSVGEWDQPQHF
many,TRBV29-1,TRBJ1-6,NA,TGCAGGGCTCACGGGACACTTAATTCACCCCTCCACTTT,CRAHGTLNSPLHF
NA,TRBV27,TRBJ1-6,TRBD1,TGTGCCAGCAGCGGGACAGGGGGCCCACCCCTCCACTTT,CASSGTGGPPLHF
few,TRBV29-1,TRBJ1-1,NA,TGCAGCGTTGAACAGGCAATGAACACTGAAGCTTTCTTT,CSVEQAMNTEAFF
NA,TRBV15,TRBJ2-7,TRBD1,TGTGCCACCAGCAGAGATATGGATTGGACAGGGATATACGAGCAGTACTTC,CATSRDMDWTGIYEQYF
few,TRBV6-6,TRBJ1-2,NA,TGTGCCAGCAGCGCAGGGAACTATGGCTACACCTTC,CASSAGNYGYTF
NA,TRBV3-1,TRBJ2-1,NA,TGTGCCAGCAGCCCCGGACGCCACGGGGATGAGCAGTTCTTC,CASSPGRHGDEQFF